This T cell receptor beta chain was observed in a study of T cell responses to AZD1222 COVID-19 vaccine. The germline V gene encodes CDR1 SGHDT and CDR2 YYEEEE. This CDR3 comprises 15 residues. V trimming: 4 bases; J trimming: 4 bases; junction bases outside the gene matches: 6. Clones were read by immunoSEQ multiplex PCR, and TCRdb kept only the in-frame ones, dropping some. The sample contains about 150,000 clones, 90% of which appear only once. The source was peripheral blood, collected 28 days after the second AZD1222 dose. This clonotype was sampled from an adult who received the AZD1222 COVID-19 vaccine. The chain carries TRBV5-6 and TRBJ2-1; TRBD2 agrees at 9 bases. This CDR3 reads CASSRRGGGYNEQFF. In DNA, the CDR3 is TGTGCCAGCAGCAGGCGGGGGGGAGGTTACAATGAGCAGTTCTTC.